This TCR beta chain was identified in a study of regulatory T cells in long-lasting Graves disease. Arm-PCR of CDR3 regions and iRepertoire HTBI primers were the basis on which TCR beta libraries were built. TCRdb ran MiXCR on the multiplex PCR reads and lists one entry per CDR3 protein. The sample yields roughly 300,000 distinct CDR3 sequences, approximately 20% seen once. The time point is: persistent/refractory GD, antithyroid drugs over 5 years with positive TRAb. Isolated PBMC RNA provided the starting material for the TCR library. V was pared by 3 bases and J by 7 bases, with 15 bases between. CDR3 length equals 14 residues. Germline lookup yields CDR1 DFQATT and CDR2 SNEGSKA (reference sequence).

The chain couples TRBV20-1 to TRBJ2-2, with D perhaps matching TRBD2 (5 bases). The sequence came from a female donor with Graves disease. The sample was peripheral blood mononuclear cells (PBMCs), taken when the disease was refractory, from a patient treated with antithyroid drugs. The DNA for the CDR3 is TGCAGTGCTAGTACTTCAACTAGGATCGGGGAGCTGTTTTTT. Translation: CSASTSTRIGELFF.